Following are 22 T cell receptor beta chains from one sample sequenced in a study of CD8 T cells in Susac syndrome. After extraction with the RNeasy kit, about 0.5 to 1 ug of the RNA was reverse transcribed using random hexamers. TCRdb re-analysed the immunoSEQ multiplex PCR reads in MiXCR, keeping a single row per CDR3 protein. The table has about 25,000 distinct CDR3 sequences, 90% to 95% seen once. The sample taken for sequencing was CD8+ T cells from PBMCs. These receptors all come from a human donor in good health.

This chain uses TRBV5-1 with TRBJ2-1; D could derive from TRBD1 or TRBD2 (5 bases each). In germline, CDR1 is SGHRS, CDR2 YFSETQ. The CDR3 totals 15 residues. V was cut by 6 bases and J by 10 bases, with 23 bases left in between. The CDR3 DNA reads TGCGCCAGCACAAGGGGCGGCGGAGGTGAGGGGGAGCAGTTCTTC. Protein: CASTRGGGGEGEQFF.

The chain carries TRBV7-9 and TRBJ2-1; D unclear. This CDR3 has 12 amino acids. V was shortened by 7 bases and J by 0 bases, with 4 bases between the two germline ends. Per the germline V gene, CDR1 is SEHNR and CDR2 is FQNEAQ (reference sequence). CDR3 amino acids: CASTSSYNEQFF. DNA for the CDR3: TGTGCCAGCACCTCCTCCTACAATGAGCAGTTCTTC.

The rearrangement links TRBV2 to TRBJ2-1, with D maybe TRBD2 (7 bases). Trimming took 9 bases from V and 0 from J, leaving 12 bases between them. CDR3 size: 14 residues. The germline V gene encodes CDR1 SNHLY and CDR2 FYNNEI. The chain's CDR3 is CARQGGSSYNEQFF. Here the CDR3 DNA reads TGTGCCAGACAGGGCGGGAGCTCCTACAATGAGCAGTTCTTC.

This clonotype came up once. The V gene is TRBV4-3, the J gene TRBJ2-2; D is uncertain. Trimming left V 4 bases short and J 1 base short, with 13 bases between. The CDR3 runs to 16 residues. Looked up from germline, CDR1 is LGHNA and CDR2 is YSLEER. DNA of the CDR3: TGCGCCAGCAGCCTTATAATCTTTATGAACACCGGGGAGCTGTTTTTT. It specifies CASSLIIFMNTGELFF.

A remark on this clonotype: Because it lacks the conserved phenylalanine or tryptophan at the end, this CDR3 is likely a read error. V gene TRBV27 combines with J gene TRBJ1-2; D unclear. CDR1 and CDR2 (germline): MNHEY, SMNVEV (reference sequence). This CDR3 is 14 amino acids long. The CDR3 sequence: CANSAPGDYYGYTV. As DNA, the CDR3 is TGTGCCAACAGTGCCCCGGGAGATTACTATGGCTACACCGTC.

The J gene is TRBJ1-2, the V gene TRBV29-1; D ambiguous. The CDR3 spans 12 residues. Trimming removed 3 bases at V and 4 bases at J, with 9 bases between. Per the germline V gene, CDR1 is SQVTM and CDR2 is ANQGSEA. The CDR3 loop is CSVDPGSYGYTF. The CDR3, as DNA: TGCAGCGTTGATCCGGGAAGCTATGGCTACACCTTC.

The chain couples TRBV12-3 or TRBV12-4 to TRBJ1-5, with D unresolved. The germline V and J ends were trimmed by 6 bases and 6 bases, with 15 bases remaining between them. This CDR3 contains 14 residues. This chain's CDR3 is CASRNGQRGQPQHF. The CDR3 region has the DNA TGTGCCAGCAGGAACGGGCAGCGGGGTCAGCCCCAGCATTTT.

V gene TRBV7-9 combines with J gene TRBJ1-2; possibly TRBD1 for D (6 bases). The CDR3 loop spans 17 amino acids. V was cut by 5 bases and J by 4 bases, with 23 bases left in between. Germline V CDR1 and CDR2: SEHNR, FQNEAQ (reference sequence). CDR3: CASSLAGGHQTIYGYTF. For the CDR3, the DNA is TGTGCCAGCAGCCTGGCGGGGGGGCACCAAACTATCTATGGCTACACCTTC.

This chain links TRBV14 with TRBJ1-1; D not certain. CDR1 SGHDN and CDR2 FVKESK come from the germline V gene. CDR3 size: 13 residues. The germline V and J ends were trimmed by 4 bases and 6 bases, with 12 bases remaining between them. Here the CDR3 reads CASSPSSRPEAFF. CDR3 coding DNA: TGTGCCAGCAGCCCATCGAGCCGTCCTGAAGCTTTCTTT. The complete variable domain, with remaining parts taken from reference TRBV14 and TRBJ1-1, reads EAGVTQFPSHSVIEKGQTVTLRCDPISGHDNLYWYRRVMGKEIKFLLHFVKESKQDESGMPNNRFLAERTGGTYSTLKVQPAELEDSGVYFCASSPSSRPEAFFGQGTRLTVV.

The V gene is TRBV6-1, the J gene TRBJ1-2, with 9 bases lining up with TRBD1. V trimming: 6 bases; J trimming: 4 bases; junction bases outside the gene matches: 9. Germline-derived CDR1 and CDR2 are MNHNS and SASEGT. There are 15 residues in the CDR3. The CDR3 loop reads CASRSGTGFSYGYTF. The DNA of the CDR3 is TGTGCCAGCAGGTCCGGGACAGGGTTTTCCTATGGCTACACCTTC.

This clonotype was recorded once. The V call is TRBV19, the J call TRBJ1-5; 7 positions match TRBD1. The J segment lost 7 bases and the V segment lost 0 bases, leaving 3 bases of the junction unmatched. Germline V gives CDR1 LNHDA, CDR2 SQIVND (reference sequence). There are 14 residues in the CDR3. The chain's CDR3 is CASSIDRGGQPQHF. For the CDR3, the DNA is TGTGCCAGTAGTATAGATCGAGGGGGCCAGCCCCAGCATTTT.

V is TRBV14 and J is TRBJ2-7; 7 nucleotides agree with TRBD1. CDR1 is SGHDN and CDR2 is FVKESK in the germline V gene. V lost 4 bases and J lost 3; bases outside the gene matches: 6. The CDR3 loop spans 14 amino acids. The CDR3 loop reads CASSRRDRHYEQYF. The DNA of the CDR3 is TGTGCCAGCAGCCGCCGGGACAGACACTACGAGCAGTACTTC. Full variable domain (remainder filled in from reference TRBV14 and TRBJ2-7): EAGVTQFPSHSVIEKGQTVTLRCDPISGHDNLYWYRRVMGKEIKFLLHFVKESKQDESGMPNNRFLAERTGGTYSTLKVQPAELEDSGVYFCASSRRDRHYEQYFGPGTRLTVT.

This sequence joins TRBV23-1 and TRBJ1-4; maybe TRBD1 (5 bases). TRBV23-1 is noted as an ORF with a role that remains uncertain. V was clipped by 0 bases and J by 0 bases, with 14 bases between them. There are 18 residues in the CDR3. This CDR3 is CASSQSNKGWATNEKLFF. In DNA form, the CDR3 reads TGCGCCAGCAGTCAATCCAACAAGGGGTGGGCAACTAATGAAAAACTGTTTTTT.

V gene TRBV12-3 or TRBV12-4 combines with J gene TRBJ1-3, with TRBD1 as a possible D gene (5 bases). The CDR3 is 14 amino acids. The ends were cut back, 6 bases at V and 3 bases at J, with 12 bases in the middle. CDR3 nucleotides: TGTGCCAGCAGGTCGACAGCTCTTGGAAACACCATATATTTT. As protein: CASRSTALGNTIYF.

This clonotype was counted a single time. The CDR3, as DNA: TGCAGTGCTAGAGATCTGGAGGGAACGGACTACAATGAGCAGTTCTTC. Encoded protein: CSARDLEGTDYNEQFF. V gene TRBV20-1 combines with J gene TRBJ2-1; the D gene is possibly TRBD2 (6 bases). Trimming removed 0 bases from V and 3 bases from J, with 15 bases in between. The CDR3 is 16 amino acids. Germline V gene lookup returns CDR1 DFQATT and CDR2 SNEGSKA (reference sequence).

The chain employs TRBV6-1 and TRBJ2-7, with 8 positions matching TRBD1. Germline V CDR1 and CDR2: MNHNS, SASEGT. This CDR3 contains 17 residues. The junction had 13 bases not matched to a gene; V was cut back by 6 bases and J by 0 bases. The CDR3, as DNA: TGTGCCAGCAGGGTCCGGGACAGGAGTATGAGCTCCTACGAGCAGTACTTC. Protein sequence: CASRVRDRSMSSYEQYF.

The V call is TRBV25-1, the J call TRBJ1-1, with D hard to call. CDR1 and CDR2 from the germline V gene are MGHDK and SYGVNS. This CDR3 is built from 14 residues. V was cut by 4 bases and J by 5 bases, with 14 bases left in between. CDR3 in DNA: TGTGCCAGCAGTGTGTCGGGGTTTCAGACTGAAGCTTTCTTT. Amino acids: CASSVSGFQTEAFF.

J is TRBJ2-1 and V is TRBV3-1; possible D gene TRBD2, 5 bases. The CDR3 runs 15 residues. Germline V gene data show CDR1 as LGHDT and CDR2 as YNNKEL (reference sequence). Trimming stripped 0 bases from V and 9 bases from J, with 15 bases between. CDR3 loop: CASSQDLGRRGEQFF. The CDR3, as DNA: TGTGCCAGCAGCCAAGATCTTGGGAGACGTGGTGAGCAGTTCTTC.

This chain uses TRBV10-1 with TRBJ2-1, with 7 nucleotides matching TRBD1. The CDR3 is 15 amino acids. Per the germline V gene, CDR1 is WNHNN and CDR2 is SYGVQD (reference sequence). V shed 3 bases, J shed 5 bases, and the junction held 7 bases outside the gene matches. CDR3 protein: CASSEEGALDNEQFF. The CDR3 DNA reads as TGCGCCAGCAGTGAAGAGGGGGCGCTGGACAATGAGCAGTTCTTC.

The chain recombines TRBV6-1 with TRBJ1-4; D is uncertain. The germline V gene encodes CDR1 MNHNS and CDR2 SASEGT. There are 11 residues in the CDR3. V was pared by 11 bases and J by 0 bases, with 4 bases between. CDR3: CASSTNEKLFF. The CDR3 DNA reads TGTGCCTCGTCAACTAATGAAAAACTGTTTTTT.

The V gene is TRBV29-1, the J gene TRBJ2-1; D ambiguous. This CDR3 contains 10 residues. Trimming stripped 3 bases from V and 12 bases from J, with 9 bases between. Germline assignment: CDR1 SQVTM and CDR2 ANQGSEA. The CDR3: CSVDRLGQFF. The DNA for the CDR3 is TGCAGCGTTGACAGGTTGGGGCAGTTCTTC.

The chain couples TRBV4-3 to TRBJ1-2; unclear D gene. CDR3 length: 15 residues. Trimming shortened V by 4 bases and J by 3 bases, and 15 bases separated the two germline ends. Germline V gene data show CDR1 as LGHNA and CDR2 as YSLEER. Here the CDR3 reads CASSPGLGRDYGYTF. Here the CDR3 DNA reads TGCGCCAGCAGCCCTGGACTGGGAAGAGACTATGGCTACACCTTC.